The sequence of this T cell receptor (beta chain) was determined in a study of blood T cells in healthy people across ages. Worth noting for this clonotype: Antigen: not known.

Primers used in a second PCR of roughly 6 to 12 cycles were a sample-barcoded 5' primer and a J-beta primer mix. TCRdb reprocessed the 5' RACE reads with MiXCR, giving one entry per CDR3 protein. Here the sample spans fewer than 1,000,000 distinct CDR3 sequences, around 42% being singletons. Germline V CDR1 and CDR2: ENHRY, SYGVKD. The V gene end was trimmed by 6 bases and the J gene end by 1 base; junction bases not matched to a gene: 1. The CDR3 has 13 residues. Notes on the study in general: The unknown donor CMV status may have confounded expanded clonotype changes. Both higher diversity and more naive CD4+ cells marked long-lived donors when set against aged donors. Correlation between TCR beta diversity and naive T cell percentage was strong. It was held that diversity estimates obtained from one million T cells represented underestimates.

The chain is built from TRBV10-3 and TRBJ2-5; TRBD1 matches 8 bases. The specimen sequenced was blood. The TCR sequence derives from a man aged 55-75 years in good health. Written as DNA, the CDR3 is TGTGCCATCAGACAGGGGGGCCAAGAGACCCAGTACTTC. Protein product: CAIRQGGQETQYF.